These T cell receptor beta chains were read from a single sample in a study of beta chain features in type 1 diabetes. Profiled with immunoSEQ multiplex PCR; TCRdb holds only in-frame clones, not every one. The profile covers approximately 150,000 clones, with just over 9% appearing a single time and over 2% taken by the ten largest. Specimen: central memory CD4+ T cells from blood. The receptor source for this set is a woman aged 18-30 years in good health. Both conserved end residues are part of each CDR3. The D gene is left open where the match is weak. For some rows the clone size is stated as once, few or many, or as a class when expanded; others skip it.

TRBD2	TRBV5-1	-	15	TRBJ2-7	CASSFGSSGRDEQYF	TGCGCCAGCAGCTTCGGTAGTAGCGGGAGGGACGAGCAGTACTTC
-	TRBV7-9	-	14	TRBJ2-3	CASSLTFSTDTQYF	TGTGCCAGCAGCTTAACTTTTTCCACAGATACGCAGTATTTT
-	TRBV9	many	14	TRBJ2-2	CASSLYSNTGELFF	TGTGCCAGCAGCCTATATTCGAACACCGGGGAGCTGTTTTTT
-	TRBV7-9	many	15	TRBJ1-1	CASSFTRGQNTEAFF	TGTGCCAGCAGCTTCACAAGGGGCCAAAACACTGAAGCTTTCTTT
TRBD1	TRBV7-9	few	17	TRBJ1-1	CASSLESWTGEDTEAFF	TGTGCCAGCAGCTTAGAAAGTTGGACAGGGGAGGACACTGAAGCTTTCTTT
-	TRBV7-9	-	14	TRBJ2-3	CASSPTGYTDTQYF	TGTGCCAGCAGTCCTACAGGGTACACAGATACGCAGTATTTT
-	TRBV2	few	14	TRBJ2-3	CASSETGSTDTQYF	TGTGCCAGCAGTGAAACAGGCAGCACAGATACGCAGTATTTT
-	TRBV30	-	15	TRBJ2-1	CAWSVPGQLYNEQFF	TGTGCCTGGAGTGTCCCGGGACAACTCTACAATGAGCAGTTCTTC
-	TRBV18	many	13	TRBJ2-1	CASSPAPLNEQFF	TGTGCCAGCTCACCGGCACCGCTCAATGAGCAGTTCTTC
TRBD1	TRBV25-1	-	16	TRBJ1-2	CASSAPGQGTEDGYTF	TGTGCCAGCAGTGCCCCGGGACAGGGGACAGAAGATGGCTACACCTTC
-	TRBV30	-	14	TRBJ1-5	CAWSFDTDYQPQHF	TGTGCCTGGAGTTTCGACACAGATTATCAGCCCCAGCATTTT
TRBD1	TRBV5-1	few	15	TRBJ2-1	CASSFSTGAVNEQFF	TGCGCCAGCAGCTTCTCAACAGGGGCGGTGAATGAGCAGTTCTTC
TRBD1	TRBV7-2	few	15	TRBJ1-6	CASIDWDRESSPLHF	TGTGCCAGCATCGACTGGGACAGGGAGAGTTCACCCCTCCACTTT
-	TRBV5-1	few	16	TRBJ2-7	CASSLHGQAGYYEQYF	TGCGCCAGCAGCTTGCACGGACAGGCGGGGTACTACGAGCAGTACTTC
-	TRBV5-1	-	15	TRBJ2-7	CASSLAAAALGEQYF	TGCGCCAGCAGCTTGGCCGCGGCAGCCCTTGGAGAGCAGTACTTC
TRBD2	TRBV4-1	many	16	TRBJ2-4	CASRDSGGLAKNIQYF	TGCGCCAGCAGGGATAGCGGGGGGCTAGCCAAAAACATTCAGTACTTC
TRBD1	TRBV28	few	13	TRBJ1-2	CASTIDRGSGYTF	TGTGCCAGCACTATAGACAGGGGATCTGGCTACACCTTC
TRBD1	TRBV5-4	once	16	TRBJ2-5	CASSRGGQGARETQYF	TGTGCCAGCAGCCGAGGGGGACAGGGGGCGCGAGAGACCCAGTACTTC
TRBD1	TRBV9	-	15	TRBJ1-5	CASSVTGDPDQPQHF	TGTGCCAGCAGCGTTACAGGGGACCCCGATCAGCCCCAGCATTTT
TRBD2	TRBV7-3	few	13	TRBJ2-5	CASSPGLAETQYF	TGTGCCAGCAGTCCCGGACTAGCAGAGACCCAGTACTTC
TRBD1	TRBV27	-	14	TRBJ2-3	CASSPRRRTGAAYF	TGTGCCAGCAGTCCCAGACGGAGGACAGGGGCGGCGTATTTT
-	TRBV2	few	12	TRBJ1-2	CASSGQGYGYTF	TGTGCCAGCAGTGGTCAGGGCTATGGCTACACCTTC
-	TRBV4-3	few	15	TRBJ1-4	CASSQDGGNDEKLFF	TGCGCCAGCAGCCAAGATGGGGGGAACGACGAAAAACTGTTTTTT
-	TRBV6-6	few	12	TRBJ2-7	CASSSGVYEQYF	TGTGCCAGCAGCTCAGGGGTGTACGAGCAGTACTTC
TRBD2	TRBV30	-	14	TRBJ2-1	CAWSLTSGHNEQFF	TGTGCCTGGAGTCTTACTAGCGGTCACAATGAGCAGTTCTTC
-	TRBV30	few	16	TRBJ2-1	CAWSVYRQGVNNEQFF	TGTGCCTGGAGTGTATACAGGCAGGGTGTAAACAATGAGCAGTTCTTC
-	TRBV2	-	13	TRBJ2-7	CASSPEEVGEQYF	TGTGCCAGCAGCCCCGAGGAGGTTGGCGAGCAGTACTTC
-	TRBV9	few	15	TRBJ1-3	CASSVEGASGNTIYF	TGTGCCAGCAGCGTAGAAGGGGCCTCTGGAAACACCATATATTTT
TRBD2	TRBV29-1	few	16	TRBJ2-3	CSVAGTSGGRGDTQYF	TGCAGCGTTGCAGGGACTAGCGGGGGGCGGGGAGATACGCAGTATTTT
-	TRBV11-3	-	15	TRBJ2-4	CASSTMVEAKNIQYF	TGTGCCAGCAGCACGATGGTTGAGGCCAAAAACATTCAGTACTTC
-	TRBV5-1	-	13	TRBJ1-1	CASRGTGNTEAFF	TGCGCCAGCAGGGGTACAGGGAACACTGAAGCTTTCTTT
TRBD1	TRBV6-1	-	17	TRBJ1-3	CASSERDRASSGNTIYF	TGTGCCAGCAGTGAAAGAGACAGGGCCAGCTCTGGAAACACCATATATTTT
-	TRBV30	few	11	TRBJ2-1	CAWSVYNEQFF	TGTGCCTGGAGTGTTTATAATGAGCAGTTCTTC
TRBD2	TRBV5-1	few	16	TRBJ2-5	CASSLGLAGDRETQYF	TGCGCCAGCAGCTTGGGGCTAGCGGGGGATCGGGAGACCCAGTACTTC
TRBD2	TRBV30	few	14	TRBJ2-3	CARTSGGALDTQYF	TGTGCCCGGACTAGCGGGGGGGCGTTAGATACGCAGTATTTT
TRBD1	TRBV7-9	-	14	TRBJ1-2	CASSGTGGLYGYTF	TGTGCCAGCAGCGGGACAGGGGGCCTCTATGGCTACACCTTC
-	TRBV7-8	-	12	TRBJ1-2	CASSQTDYGYTF	TGTGCCAGCAGTCAAACAGACTATGGCTACACCTTC
-	TRBV6-5	-	13	TRBJ2-1	CASSYLRTLEQFF	TGTGCCAGCAGTTACCTTCGGACACTCGAGCAGTTCTTC
TRBD1	TRBV29-1	-	13	TRBJ1-5	CSVEVGGRQPQHF	TGCAGCGTTGAAGTAGGGGGCCGGCAGCCCCAGCATTTT
-	TRBV14	-	15	TRBJ1-3	CASSQSWSSGNTIYF	TGTGCCAGCAGCCAATCGTGGAGCTCTGGAAACACCATATATTTT
-	TRBV7-9	few	13	TRBJ1-1	CASSLAPLTEAFF	TGTGCCAGCAGCTTAGCGCCACTCACTGAAGCTTTCTTT
-	TRBV16	-	14	TRBJ1-2	CASSQSGQGYGYTF	TGTGCCAGCAGCCAATCTGGGCAGGGGTATGGCTACACCTTC
-	TRBV9	-	13	TRBJ2-5	CASSVNREETQYF	TGTGCCAGCAGCGTAAACAGGGAAGAGACCCAGTACTTC
-	TRBV20-1	few	11	TRBJ2-1	CSAGGDVEQFF	TGCAGTGCTGGCGGGGACGTTGAGCAGTTCTTC
TRBD2	TRBV4-1	-	16	TRBJ2-7	CASSLSGSFGAYEQYF	TGCGCCAGCAGCCTTAGCGGGAGTTTCGGTGCGTACGAGCAGTACTTC
TRBD1	TRBV30	-	17	TRBJ2-6	CAWSGLTGGSGANVLTF	TGTGCCTGGAGTGGATTGACAGGGGGCTCTGGGGCCAACGTCCTGACTTTC
TRBD2	TRBV19	few	18	TRBJ2-4	CASSIKIMGRASVDIQYF	TGTGCCAGTAGTATAAAAATCATGGGGAGGGCCTCTGTTGACATTCAGTACTTC
-	TRBV7-3	few	15	TRBJ2-4	CASSLNSGWGNIQYF	TGTGCCAGCAGCTTAAACTCAGGGTGGGGAAACATTCAGTACTTC
TRBD1	TRBV30	-	14	TRBJ1-5	CAWTVDRTGQPQHF	TGTGCCTGGACCGTGGACAGGACGGGTCAGCCCCAGCATTTT
TRBD1	TRBV5-1	-	15	TRBJ1-6	CASSLTGGRASPLHF	TGCGCCAGCAGCTTGACAGGGGGCCGAGCTTCACCCCTCCACTTT
TRBD2	TRBV7-2	once	15	TRBJ2-7	CASSSLSGRAYEQYF	TGTGCCAGCAGCAGTCTCAGCGGGAGGGCCTACGAGCAGTACTTC
TRBD1	TRBV5-8	few	16	TRBJ1-5	CASSIPGQGAWQPQHF	TGTGCCAGCAGTATTCCGGGACAGGGGGCATGGCAGCCCCAGCATTTT
TRBD1	TRBV2	-	14	TRBJ1-1	CASSELGQATEAFF	TGTGCCAGCAGTGAACTGGGACAGGCTACTGAAGCTTTCTTT
-	TRBV30	-	16	TRBJ1-3	CAWSGGRPATGNTIYF	TGTGCCTGGAGTGGGGGGCGTCCGGCCACTGGAAACACCATATATTTT
TRBD2	TRBV29-1	-	14	TRBJ2-5	CSVDLGGDQETQYF	TGCAGCGTTGACTTGGGGGGGGATCAAGAGACCCAGTACTTC
-	TRBV10-3	-	13	TRBJ1-2	CAISGQGNYGYTF	TGTGCCATCAGTGGTCAGGGAAACTATGGCTACACCTTC
TRBD2	TRBV7-2	-	13	TRBJ2-7	CASSSSGPTGQYF	TGTGCCAGCAGCTCTAGCGGACCTACTGGACAGTACTTC
-	TRBV2	-	13	TRBJ2-1	CASSRRTDNEQFF	TGTGCCAGCAGTCGGCGTACAGACAATGAGCAGTTCTTC
-	TRBV5-4	few	14	TRBJ2-4	CASSLEGTKNIQYF	TGTGCCAGCAGCTTGGAGGGGACCAAAAACATTCAGTACTTC
TRBD1	TRBV7-2	many	14	TRBJ1-2	CASSTTGDAYGYTF	TGTGCCAGCAGCACGACAGGGGATGCCTATGGCTACACCTTC